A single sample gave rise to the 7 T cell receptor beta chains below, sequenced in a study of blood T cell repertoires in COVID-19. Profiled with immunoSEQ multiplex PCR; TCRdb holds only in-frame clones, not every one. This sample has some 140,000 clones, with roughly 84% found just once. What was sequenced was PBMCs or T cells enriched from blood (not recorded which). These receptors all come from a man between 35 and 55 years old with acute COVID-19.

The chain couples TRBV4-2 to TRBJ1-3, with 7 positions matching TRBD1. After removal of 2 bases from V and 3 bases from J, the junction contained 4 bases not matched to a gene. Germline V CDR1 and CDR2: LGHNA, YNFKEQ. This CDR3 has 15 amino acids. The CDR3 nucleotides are TGTGCCAGCAGCCAATCTAGGGGGCTTGGAAACACCATATATTTT. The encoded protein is CASSQSRGLGNTIYF.

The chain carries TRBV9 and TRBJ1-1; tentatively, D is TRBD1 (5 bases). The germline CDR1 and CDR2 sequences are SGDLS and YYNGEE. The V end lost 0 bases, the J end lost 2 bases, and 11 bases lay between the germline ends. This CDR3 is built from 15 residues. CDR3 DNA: TGTGCCAGCAGCGTAGACACGGGACTCAACACTGAAGCTTTCTTT. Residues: CASSVDTGLNTEAFF.

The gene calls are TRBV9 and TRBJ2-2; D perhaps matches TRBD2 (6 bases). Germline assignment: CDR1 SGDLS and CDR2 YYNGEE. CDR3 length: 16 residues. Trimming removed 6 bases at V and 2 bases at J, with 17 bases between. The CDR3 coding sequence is TGTGCCAGCACCGAGGGGAGGACCGTTAACACCGGGGAGCTGTTTTTT. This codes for CASTEGRTVNTGELFF. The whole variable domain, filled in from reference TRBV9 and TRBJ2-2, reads DSGVTQTPKHLITATGQRVTLRCSPRSGDLSVYWYQQSLDQGLQFLIQYYNGEERAKGNILERFSAQQFPDLHSELNLSSLELGDSALYFCASTEGRTVNTGELFFGEGSRLTVL.

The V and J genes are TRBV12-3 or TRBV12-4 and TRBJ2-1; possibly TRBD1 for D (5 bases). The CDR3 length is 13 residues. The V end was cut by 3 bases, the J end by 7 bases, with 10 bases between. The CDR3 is CASSLSPGNEQFF. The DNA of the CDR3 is TGTGCCAGCAGTTTGTCCCCAGGGAATGAGCAGTTCTTC.

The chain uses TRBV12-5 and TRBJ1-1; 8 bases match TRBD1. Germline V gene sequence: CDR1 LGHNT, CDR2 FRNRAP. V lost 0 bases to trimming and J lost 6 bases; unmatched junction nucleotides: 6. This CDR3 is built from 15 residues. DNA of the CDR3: TGTGCTAGTGGTTTGGTAGTAGCAGGGGGCTCTGAAGCTTTCTTT. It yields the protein CASGLVVAGGSEAFF.

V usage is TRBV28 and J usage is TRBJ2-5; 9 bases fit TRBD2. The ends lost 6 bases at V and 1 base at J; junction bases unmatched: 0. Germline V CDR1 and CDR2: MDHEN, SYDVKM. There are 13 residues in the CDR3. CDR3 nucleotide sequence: TGTGCCAGCAGGGGACTAGCCCAAGAGACCCAGTACTTC. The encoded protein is CASRGLAQETQYF.

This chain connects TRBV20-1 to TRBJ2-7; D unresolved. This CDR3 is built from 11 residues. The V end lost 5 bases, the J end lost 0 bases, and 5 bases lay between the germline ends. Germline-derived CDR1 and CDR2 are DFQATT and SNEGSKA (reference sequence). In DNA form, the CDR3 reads TGCAGTGCTTACACCTCCTACGAGCAGTACTTC. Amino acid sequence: CSAYTSYEQYF.